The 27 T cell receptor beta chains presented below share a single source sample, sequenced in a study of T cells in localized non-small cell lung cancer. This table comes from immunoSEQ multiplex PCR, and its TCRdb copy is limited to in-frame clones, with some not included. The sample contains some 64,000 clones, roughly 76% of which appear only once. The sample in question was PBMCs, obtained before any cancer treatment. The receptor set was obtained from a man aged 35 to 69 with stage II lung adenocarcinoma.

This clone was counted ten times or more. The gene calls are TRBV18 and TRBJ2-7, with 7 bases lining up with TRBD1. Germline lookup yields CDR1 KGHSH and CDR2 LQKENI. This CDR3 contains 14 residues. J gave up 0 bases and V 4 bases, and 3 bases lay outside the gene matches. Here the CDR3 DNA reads TGTGCCAGCTCACGGGACAGAAGCTCCTACGAGCAGTACTTC. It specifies CASSRDRSSYEQYF.

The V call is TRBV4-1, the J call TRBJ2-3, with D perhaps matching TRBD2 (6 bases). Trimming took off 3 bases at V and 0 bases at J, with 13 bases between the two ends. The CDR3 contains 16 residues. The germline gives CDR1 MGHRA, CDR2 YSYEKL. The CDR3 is CASSQFLASSTDTQYF. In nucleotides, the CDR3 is TGCGCCAGCAGCCAGTTTCTAGCGTCGAGCACAGATACGCAGTATTTT.

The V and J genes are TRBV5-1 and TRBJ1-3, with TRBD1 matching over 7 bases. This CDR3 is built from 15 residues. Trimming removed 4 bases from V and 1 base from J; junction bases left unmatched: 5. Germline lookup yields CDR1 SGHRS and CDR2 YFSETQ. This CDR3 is CASSGGTASGNTIYF. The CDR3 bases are TGCGCCAGCAGCGGGGGGACAGCGTCTGGAAACACCATATATTTT. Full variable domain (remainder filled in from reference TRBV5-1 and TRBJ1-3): KAGVTQTPRYLIKTRGQQVTLSCSPISGHRSVSWYQQTPGQGLQFLFEYFSETQRNKGNFPGRFSGRQFSNSRSEMNVSTLELGDSALYLCASSGGTASGNTIYFGEGSWLTVV.

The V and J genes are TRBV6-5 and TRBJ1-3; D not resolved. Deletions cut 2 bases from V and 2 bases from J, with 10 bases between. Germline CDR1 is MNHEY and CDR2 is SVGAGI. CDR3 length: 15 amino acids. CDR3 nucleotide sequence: TGTGCCAGCAGTTACGGCTCTGGGGCTGGAAACACCATATATTTT. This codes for CASSYGSGAGNTIYF.

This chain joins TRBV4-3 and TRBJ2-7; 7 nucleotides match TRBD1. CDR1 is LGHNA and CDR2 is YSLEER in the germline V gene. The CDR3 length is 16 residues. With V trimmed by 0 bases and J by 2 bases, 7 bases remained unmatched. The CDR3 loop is CASSQEKGGYPYEQYF. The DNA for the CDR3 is TGCGCCAGCAGCCAAGAAAAAGGGGGCTATCCCTACGAGCAGTACTTC.

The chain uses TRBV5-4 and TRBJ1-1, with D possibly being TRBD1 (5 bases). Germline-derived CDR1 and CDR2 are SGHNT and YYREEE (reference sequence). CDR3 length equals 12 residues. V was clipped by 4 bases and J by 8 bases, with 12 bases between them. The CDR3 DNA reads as TGTGCCAGCAGCCCCGACAGACGAGAAGCTTTCTTT. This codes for CASSPDRREAFF.

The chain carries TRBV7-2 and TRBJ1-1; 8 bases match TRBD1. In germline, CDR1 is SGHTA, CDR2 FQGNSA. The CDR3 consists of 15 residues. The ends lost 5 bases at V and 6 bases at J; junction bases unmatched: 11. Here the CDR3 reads CASSAWTGSDAEAFF. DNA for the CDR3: TGTGCCAGCAGCGCCTGGACAGGGAGCGACGCTGAAGCTTTCTTT.

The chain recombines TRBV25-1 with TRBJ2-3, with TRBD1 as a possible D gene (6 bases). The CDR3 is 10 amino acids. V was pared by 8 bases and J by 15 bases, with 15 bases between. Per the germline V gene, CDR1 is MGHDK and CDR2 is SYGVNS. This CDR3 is CASSRDKQYF. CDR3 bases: TGTGCCAGCTCCCGGGACAAGCAATATTTT.

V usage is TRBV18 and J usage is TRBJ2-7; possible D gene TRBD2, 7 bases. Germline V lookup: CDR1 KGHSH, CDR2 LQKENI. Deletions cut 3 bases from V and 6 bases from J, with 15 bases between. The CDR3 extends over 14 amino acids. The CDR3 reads CASSPTGRGGEQYF. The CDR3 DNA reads TGTGCCAGCTCACCCACAGGGCGCGGGGGCGAGCAGTACTTC.

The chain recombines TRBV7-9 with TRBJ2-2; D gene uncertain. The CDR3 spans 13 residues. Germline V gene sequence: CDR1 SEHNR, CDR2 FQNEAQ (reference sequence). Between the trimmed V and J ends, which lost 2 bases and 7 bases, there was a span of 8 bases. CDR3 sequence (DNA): TGTGCCAGCAGCTTATACTCGAGCGGGGAGCTGTTTTTT. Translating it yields CASSLYSSGELFF. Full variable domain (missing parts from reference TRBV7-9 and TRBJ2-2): DTGVSQNPRHKITKRGQNVTFRCDPISEHNRLYWYRQTLGQGPEFLTYFQNEAQLEKSRLLSDRFSAERPKGSFSTLEIQRTEQGDSAMYLCASSLYSSGELFFGEGSRLTVL.

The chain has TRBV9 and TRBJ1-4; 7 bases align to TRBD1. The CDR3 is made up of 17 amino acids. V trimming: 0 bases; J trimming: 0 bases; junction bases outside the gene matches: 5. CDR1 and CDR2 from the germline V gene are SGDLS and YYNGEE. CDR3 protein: CASSVGQGRATNEKLFF. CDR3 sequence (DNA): TGTGCCAGCAGCGTAGGACAGGGTAGGGCAACTAATGAAAAACTGTTTTTT.

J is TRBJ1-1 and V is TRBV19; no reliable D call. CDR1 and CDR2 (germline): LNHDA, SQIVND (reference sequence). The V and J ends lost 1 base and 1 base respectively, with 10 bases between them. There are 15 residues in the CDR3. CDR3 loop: CASSIVRGPNTEAFF. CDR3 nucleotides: TGTGCCAGTAGTATAGTAAGAGGTCCGAACACTGAAGCTTTCTTT.

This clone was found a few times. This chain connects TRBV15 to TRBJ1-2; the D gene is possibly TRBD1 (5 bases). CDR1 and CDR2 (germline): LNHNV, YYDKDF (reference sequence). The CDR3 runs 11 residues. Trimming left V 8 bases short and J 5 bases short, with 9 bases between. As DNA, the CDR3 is TGTGCCACCCGACAGAATTATGGCTACACCTTC. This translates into CATRQNYGYTF.

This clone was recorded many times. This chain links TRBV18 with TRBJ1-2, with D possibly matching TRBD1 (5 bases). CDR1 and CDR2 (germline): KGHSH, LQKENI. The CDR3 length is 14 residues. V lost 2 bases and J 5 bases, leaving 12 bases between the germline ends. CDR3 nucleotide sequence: TGTGCCAGCTCACCATCCGCAGAGGGGTATGGCTACACCTTC. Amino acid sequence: CASSPSAEGYGYTF.

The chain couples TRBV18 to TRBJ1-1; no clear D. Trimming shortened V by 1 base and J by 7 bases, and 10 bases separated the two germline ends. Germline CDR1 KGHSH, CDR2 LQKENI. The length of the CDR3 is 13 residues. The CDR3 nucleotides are TGTGCCAGCTCACCACGGGAGGCTAATGAAGCTTTCTTT. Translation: CASSPREANEAFF.

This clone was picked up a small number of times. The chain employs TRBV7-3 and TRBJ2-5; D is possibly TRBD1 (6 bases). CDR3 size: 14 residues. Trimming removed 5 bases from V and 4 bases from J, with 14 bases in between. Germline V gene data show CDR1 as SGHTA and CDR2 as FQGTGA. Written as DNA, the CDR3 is TGTGCCAGCAGCACCGGGACAAAGGGAGAGACCCAGTACTTC. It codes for CASSTGTKGETQYF.

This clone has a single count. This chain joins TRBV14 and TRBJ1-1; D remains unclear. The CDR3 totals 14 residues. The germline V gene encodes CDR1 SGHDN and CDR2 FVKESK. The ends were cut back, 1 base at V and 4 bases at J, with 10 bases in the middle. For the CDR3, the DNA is TGTGCCAGCAGCCAAGTAGCCCGGTTCACTGAAGCTTTCTTT. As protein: CASSQVARFTEAFF.

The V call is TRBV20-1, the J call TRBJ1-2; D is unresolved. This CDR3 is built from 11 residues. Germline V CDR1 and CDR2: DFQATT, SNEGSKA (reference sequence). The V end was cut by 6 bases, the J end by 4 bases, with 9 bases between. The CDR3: CSALAPYGYTF. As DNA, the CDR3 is TGCAGTGCACTAGCGCCCTATGGCTACACCTTC.

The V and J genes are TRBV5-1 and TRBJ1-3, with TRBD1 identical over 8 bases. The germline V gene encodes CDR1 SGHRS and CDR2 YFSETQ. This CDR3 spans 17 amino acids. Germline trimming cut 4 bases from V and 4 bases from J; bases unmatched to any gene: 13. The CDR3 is CASSPDPGGQVGNTIYF. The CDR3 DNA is TGCGCCAGCAGCCCGGATCCAGGGGGACAGGTGGGAAACACCATATATTTT.

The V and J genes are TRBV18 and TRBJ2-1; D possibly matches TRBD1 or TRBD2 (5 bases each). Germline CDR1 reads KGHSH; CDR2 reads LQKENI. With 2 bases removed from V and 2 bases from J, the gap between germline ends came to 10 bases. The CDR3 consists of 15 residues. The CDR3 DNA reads TGTGCCAGCTCACCAGGGGCGGGTGCCTACAATGAGCAGTTCTTC. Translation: CASSPGAGAYNEQFF.

The CDR3 loop is CASSLDSSWDTQYF. Here the CDR3 DNA reads TGTGCCAGCAGCCTAGATTCGAGCTGGGATACGCAGTATTTT. The chain employs TRBV7-2 and TRBJ2-3; D uncertain. The CDR3 is made up of 14 amino acids. Germline V gives CDR1 SGHTA, CDR2 FQGNSA. The V gene lost 5 bases and the J gene lost 6 bases, with 15 bases spanning the gap.

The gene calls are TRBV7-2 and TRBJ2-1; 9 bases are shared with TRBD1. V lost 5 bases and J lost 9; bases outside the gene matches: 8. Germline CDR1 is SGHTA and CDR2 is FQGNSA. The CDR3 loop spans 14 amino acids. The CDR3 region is CASSPTGGGGEQFF. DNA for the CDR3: TGTGCCAGCAGCCCGACAGGGGGTGGTGGTGAGCAGTTCTTC.

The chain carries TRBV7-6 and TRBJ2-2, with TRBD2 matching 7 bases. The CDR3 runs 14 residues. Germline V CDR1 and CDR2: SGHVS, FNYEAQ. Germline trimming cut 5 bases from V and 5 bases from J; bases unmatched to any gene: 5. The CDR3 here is CASSGLAATGELFF. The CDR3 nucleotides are TGTGCCAGCAGCGGGCTAGCGGCTACCGGGGAGCTGTTTTTT.

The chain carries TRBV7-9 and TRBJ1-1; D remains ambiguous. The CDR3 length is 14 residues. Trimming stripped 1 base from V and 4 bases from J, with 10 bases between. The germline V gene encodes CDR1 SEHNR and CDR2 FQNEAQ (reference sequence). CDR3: CASSLESSATEAFF. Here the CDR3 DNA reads TGTGCCAGCAGCTTAGAGTCATCGGCCACTGAAGCTTTCTTT.

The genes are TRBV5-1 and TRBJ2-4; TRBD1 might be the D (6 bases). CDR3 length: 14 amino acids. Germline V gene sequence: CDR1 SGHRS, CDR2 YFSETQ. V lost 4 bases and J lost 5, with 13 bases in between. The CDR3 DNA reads TGCGCCAGCAGCGTGACAGGTCGTGAAAACATTCAGTACTTC. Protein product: CASSVTGRENIQYF.

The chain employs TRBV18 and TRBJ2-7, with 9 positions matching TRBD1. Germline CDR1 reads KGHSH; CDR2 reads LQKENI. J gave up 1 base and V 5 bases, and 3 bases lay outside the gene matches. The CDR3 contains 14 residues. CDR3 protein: CASSAGTGSYEQYF. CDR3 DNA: TGTGCCAGCTCAGCCGGGACAGGGTCCTACGAGCAGTACTTC.

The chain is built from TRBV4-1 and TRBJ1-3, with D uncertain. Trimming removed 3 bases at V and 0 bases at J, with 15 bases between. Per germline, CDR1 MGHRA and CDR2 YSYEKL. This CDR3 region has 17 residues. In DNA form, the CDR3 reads TGCGCCAGCAGCCAGGAAAACAGCGGCTTCTCTGGAAACACCATATATTTT. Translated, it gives CASSQENSGFSGNTIYF.